A single sample gave rise to the 4 T cell receptor beta chains below, sequenced in a study of blood T cells in healthy people across ages. With a J-beta primer mix and a sample-barcoded 5' primer, a second PCR ran roughly 6 to 11 cycles. TCRdb re-derived calls from the 5' RACE reads in MiXCR, one entry per CDR3 protein. The data hold approximately 600,000 distinct CDR3 sequences, with 58% observed a single time. Sequenced material: blood. The receptors were sampled from a man in his sixties in good health.

This clonotype was seen only a few times. The rearrangement links TRBV4-1 to TRBJ2-1; tentatively, D is TRBD2 (6 bases). Looked up from germline, CDR1 is MGHRA and CDR2 is YSYEKL. Trimming left V 2 bases short and J 4 bases short, with 15 bases between. The CDR3 covers 16 residues. The CDR3 here is CASSQNPGGRYNEQFF. The DNA of the CDR3 is TGCGCCAGCAGCCAAAATCCCGGGGGTAGGTACAATGAGCAGTTCTTC.

The chain recombines TRBV28 with TRBJ2-5, with 10 bases aligning to TRBD1. This CDR3 comprises 15 residues. Germline CDR1 MDHEN, CDR2 SYDVKM. With 2 bases clipped from V and 4 bases from J, the junction kept 4 bases outside the gene matches. In DNA, the CDR3 is TGTGCCAGCAGTTTAAGACAGGGGGCTGGAGAGACCCAGTACTTC. This translates into CASSLRQGAGETQYF.

This clonotype was detected only once. The DNA of the CDR3 is TGCAGTGTCCAGGTTCATAACTATGGCTACACCTTC. Translating it yields CSVQVHNYGYTF. This rearrangement joins TRBV20-1 to TRBJ1-2; D is undetermined. The germline V gene has CDR1 DFQATT and CDR2 SNEGSKA (reference sequence). V gave up 7 bases and J gave up 1 base, with 10 bases separating them. CDR3 length: 12 amino acids.

The CDR3 spells CASSLGNRGSGANVLTF. In DNA form, the CDR3 reads TGTGCCAGCAGCTTAGGAAACAGGGGGTCTGGGGCCAACGTCCTGACTTTC. The rearrangement links TRBV7-9 to TRBJ2-6; 8 bases match TRBD1. This CDR3 is built from 17 residues. With V trimmed by 1 base and J by 1 base, 3 bases remained unmatched. Germline-derived CDR1 and CDR2 are SEHNR and FQNEAQ (reference sequence).